A selection of T cell receptor beta chains follows, all from one sample in a study of blood T cell repertoires in COVID-19. Data came from immunoSEQ multiplex PCR; TCRdb stores just in-frame clones and leaves some out. The sample consists of about 380,000 clones, less than 85% of them appearing once. The specimen sequenced was peripheral blood. The receptors here all came from a woman under 30 with acute or convalescent COVID-19. CDR3s include the opening cysteine and the closing phenylalanine or tryptophan. The listing skips clone size in some rows; elsewhere it reads once, few, many or a size class.

V gene: TRBV7-9
J gene: TRBJ1-1
clone size: .
CDR3 protein: CASSFSRGRDEAFF

V gene: TRBV10-3
J gene: TRBJ2-7
clone size: .
CDR3 protein: CAISTAGGAYEQYF

V gene: TRBV24-1
J gene: TRBJ2-1
clone size: .
CDR3 protein: CATSEARQGVPYNEQFF

V gene: TRBV13
J gene: TRBJ1-2
clone size: .
CDR3 protein: CASSHRTGSNYGYTF

V gene: TRBV2
J gene: TRBJ1-5
clone size: .
CDR3 protein: CASSELYSNQPQHF

V gene: TRBV19
J gene: TRBJ2-1
clone size: .
CDR3 protein: CASRRLGSSYNEQFF

V gene: TRBV3-1/TRBV3-2
J gene: TRBJ1-6
clone size: once
CDR3 protein: CASGADYNSPLHF

V gene: TRBV27
J gene: TRBJ1-2
clone size: .
CDR3 protein: CASSLGAWYGYTF

V gene: TRBV4-1
J gene: TRBJ1-1
clone size: once
CDR3 protein: CASSQDTVMNTEAFF

V gene: TRBV7-2
J gene: TRBJ2-7
clone size: .
CDR3 protein: CASSLSNNRYEQYF

V gene: TRBV7-8
J gene: TRBJ2-7
clone size: .
CDR3 protein: CASSSLAGRGHYEQYF

V gene: TRBV13
J gene: TRBJ1-4
clone size: .
CDR3 protein: CASSLMVLRDSGEKLFF

V gene: TRBV24-1
J gene: TRBJ1-1
clone size: .
CDR3 protein: CATSDWANTEAFF

V gene: TRBV6-4
J gene: TRBJ2-3
clone size: .
CDR3 protein: CASSDDEDFATDTQYF

V gene: TRBV3-1/TRBV3-2
J gene: TRBJ1-4
clone size: .
CDR3 protein: CASSQEGQLKNEKLFF

V gene: TRBV19
J gene: TRBJ2-7
clone size: .
CDR3 protein: CASKSGTASYEQYF

V gene: TRBV7-8
J gene: TRBJ2-3
clone size: .
CDR3 protein: CASSLEETDTQYF

V gene: TRBV12-5
J gene: TRBJ1-1
clone size: .
CDR3 protein: CASVIRTPTEAFF

V gene: TRBV3-1/TRBV3-2
J gene: TRBJ2-1
clone size: .
CDR3 protein: CASSQEGGSSYNEQFF

V gene: TRBV21-1
J gene: TRBJ1-2
clone size: .
CDR3 protein: CASILGGGWGYTF

V gene: TRBV5-4
J gene: TRBJ1-6
clone size: once
CDR3 protein: CASSSPDRGNSPLHF

V gene: TRBV5-6
J gene: TRBJ1-2
clone size: .
CDR3 protein: CASSLDQGDYGYTF

V gene: TRBV5-1
J gene: TRBJ1-1
clone size: .
CDR3 protein: CASSSEGAGTEAFF

V gene: TRBV2
J gene: TRBJ2-7
clone size: .
CDR3 protein: CASVQRDPPYEQYF

V gene: TRBV10-3
J gene: TRBJ1-5
clone size: .
CDR3 protein: CAIRNKTGVGQPQHF

V gene: TRBV19
J gene: TRBJ1-2
clone size: .
CDR3 protein: CASSSVLTDYGYTF

V gene: TRBV27
J gene: TRBJ1-5
clone size: .
CDR3 protein: CASTLPGDRGNQPQHF

V gene: TRBV27
J gene: TRBJ1-2
clone size: .
CDR3 protein: CASSTRDRGRGGYTF

V gene: TRBV6-5
J gene: TRBJ1-2
clone size: .
CDR3 protein: CASRDSSNYGYTF

V gene: TRBV5-4
J gene: TRBJ1-4
clone size: .
CDR3 protein: CASSSEPGRFTNEKLFF

V gene: TRBV5-5
J gene: TRBJ2-7
clone size: .
CDR3 protein: CASSLSLQGALYEQYF

V gene: TRBV19
J gene: TRBJ2-3
clone size: .
CDR3 protein: CATNEGQGAGADTQYF

V gene: TRBV2
J gene: TRBJ1-5
clone size: .
CDR3 protein: CASRGRQGRSNQPQHF

V gene: TRBV6-6
J gene: TRBJ1-1
clone size: once
CDR3 protein: CASSHRGLMNTEAFF

V gene: TRBV11-2
J gene: TRBJ1-1
clone size: .
CDR3 protein: CASSLSHGGTEAFF

V gene: TRBV27
J gene: TRBJ1-1
clone size: .
CDR3 protein: CASSSSINTVNTEAFF

V gene: TRBV6-5
J gene: TRBJ2-3
clone size: .
CDR3 protein: CASSYSRGTVTDTQYF

V gene: TRBV6-5
J gene: TRBJ2-5
clone size: .
CDR3 protein: CASSYAPGTAQETQYF

V gene: TRBV19
J gene: TRBJ1-3
clone size: .
CDR3 protein: CASSIVPREGNTIYF

V gene: TRBV6-6
J gene: TRBJ1-2
clone size: .
CDR3 protein: CASSSEPGQGFYGYTF

V gene: TRBV2
J gene: TRBJ2-1
clone size: .
CDR3 protein: CASSGGGEAVYNEQFF

V gene: TRBV6-5
J gene: TRBJ2-7
clone size: .
CDR3 protein: CASGSSSEQYF

V gene: TRBV7-6
J gene: TRBJ2-1
clone size: .
CDR3 protein: CASSQPRGSSYNEQFF

V gene: TRBV7-6
J gene: TRBJ2-1
clone size: .
CDR3 protein: CASSLEAASYNEQFF

V gene: TRBV7-9
J gene: TRBJ1-1
clone size: .
CDR3 protein: CASRSSGREAFF